This is a list of T cell receptor beta chains from one sample in a study of response to subunit inactivated influenza vaccine. Using its own MiXCR run on the RT-PCR reads, TCRdb lists one record per CDR3 protein. The table includes approximately 700,000 distinct CDR3 sequences, approximately 14% detected once. This material consisted of PBMCs from blood, taken less than 13 days after vaccination. Source of these receptors: a man aged 50-59 years who received an inactivated influenza vaccine. Each CDR3 is given with its conserved first and last residue. The D gene is left open where the match is weak. Size values are once, few and many counts, or a class for expanded clones, and some rows have none.

j_gene | d_gene | v_gene | abundance | CDR3nt | CDR3aa
TRBJ1-2 | - | TRBV7-9 | few | TGTGCCAGCAGCTTAGAACTTCTAGGCTATGGCTACACCTTC | CASSLELLGYGYTF
TRBJ1-4 | - | TRBV5-1 | few | TGCGCCAGCAGCTTGACGGGCGGGACGCCAAATGAAAAACTGTTTTTT | CASSLTGGTPNEKLFF
TRBJ2-2 | TRBD2 | TRBV5-1 | few | TGCGCCAGCAGCTTCCTAGCGGGGTCCGGGGAGCTGTTTTTT | CASSFLAGSGELFF
TRBJ1-1 | - | TRBV5-1 | - | TGCGCCAGCAGCTTGGAAGCAGGCCCTAACACTGAAGCTTTCTTT | CASSLEAGPNTEAFF
TRBJ2-5 | - | TRBV29-1 | - | TGCAGCGTTGATTTGTGGAGGGCCTTCCAAGAGACCCAGTACTTC | CSVDLWRAFQETQYF
TRBJ2-1 | TRBD1 | TRBV12-3/TRBV12-4 | few | TGTGCCAGCGGCCTAGGGACAGAGCCTTACAATGAGCAGTTCTTC | CASGLGTEPYNEQFF
TRBJ2-1 | - | TRBV9 | few | TGTGCCAGCAGCGTAGCTACGGCTTTATACAATGAGCAGTTCTTC | CASSVATALYNEQFF
TRBJ2-1 | TRBD1 | TRBV29-1 | few | TGCAGCGTGTTGGGACAGGGTACTACCTACAATGAGCAGTTCTTC | CSVLGQGTTYNEQFF
TRBJ2-1 | - | TRBV7-9 | few | TGTGCCAGCAGCACAACTACCAGCTCCTACAATGAGCAGTTCTTC | CASSTTTSSYNEQFF
TRBJ2-7 | - | TRBV30 | - | TGTGCCTGGAGTGCGAGGAGGGCTAGCACCCTCCACGAGCAGTACTTC | CAWSARRASTLHEQYF
TRBJ2-7 | TRBD2 | TRBV3-1 | - | TGTGCCAGCCAGGGACTAGCGGGGGCCTACGAGCAGTACTTC | CASQGLAGAYEQYF
TRBJ1-1 | TRBD1 | TRBV6-2/TRBV6-3 | many | TGTGCCAGCAGAACAGGGGACACTGAAGCTTTCTTT | CASRTGDTEAFF
TRBJ2-1 | TRBD1 | TRBV7-2 | - | TGTGCCAGCAGCAAGGACAGGGGGCAGTACAATGAGCAGTTCTTC | CASSKDRGQYNEQFF
TRBJ2-5 | - | TRBV5-1 | many | TGCGCCAGCAGCTTGTCGGGACTGCAAGAGACCCAGTACTTC | CASSLSGLQETQYF
TRBJ2-3 | - | TRBV5-4 | - | TGTGCCAGCAGCTTGGGGAGGTTAGATAGCACAGATACGCAGTATTTT | CASSLGRLDSTDTQYF
TRBJ2-1 | - | TRBV9 | many | TGTGCCAGCAGTGTAGGAGACAATGAGCAGTTCTTC | CASSVGDNEQFF
TRBJ1-2 | - | TRBV24-1 | - | TGTGCCACCTCCACCACAGCATTCTATGGCTACACCTTC | CATSTTAFYGYTF
TRBJ2-3 | TRBD2 | TRBV7-2 | - | TGTGCCAGCAGCTTAGCTTATCTAGCGGACACAGATACGCAGTATTTT | CASSLAYLADTDTQYF
TRBJ2-3 | - | TRBV5-1 | few | TGCGCCAGCGGATATAACCCCCAAGGGGCAGATACGCAGTATTTT | CASGYNPQGADTQYF
TRBJ2-5 | - | TRBV5-8 | few | TGTGCCAGCAGCTCAACCCGGGCATACCCTTTACAAGAGACCCAGTACTTC | CASSSTRAYPLQETQYF
TRBJ2-2 | - | TRBV28 | - | TGTGCCAGCATAAGGGGAATGGGTTCCGGGGAGCTGTTTTTT | CASIRGMGSGELFF
TRBJ2-3 | TRBD2 | TRBV10-3 | few | TGTGCCATCAACGACGGGTCTAGCGGGAGCACAGATACGCAGTATTTT | CAINDGSSGSTDTQYF
TRBJ2-7 | TRBD1 | TRBV28 | few | TGTGCCAGCAGCAATAGTGGACAGGGCCACGAGCAGTACTTC | CASSNSGQGHEQYF
TRBJ1-4 | - | TRBV20-1 | few | TGCAGTGCTAGTCCGGACAGTTTGCAAAAACTGTTTTTT | CSASPDSLQKLFF
TRBJ2-3 | TRBD2 | TRBV5-6 | few | TGTGCCAGCAGTCCTAGCGGGGGTCGCACAGATACGCAGTATTTT | CASSPSGGRTDTQYF
TRBJ2-5 | - | TRBV29-1 | - | TGCAGCGTTGAGGCCAGGGCGTACCAAGAGACCCAGTACTTC | CSVEARAYQETQYF
TRBJ2-3 | TRBD1 | TRBV6-1 | - | TGTGCCAGCAGGCGGGACAGGGGGCTCACAGATACGCAGTATTTT | CASRRDRGLTDTQYF
TRBJ2-1 | - | TRBV6-1 | few | TGTGCCAGCAGGCAAGGGCTCGCCTCCTACAATGAGCAGTTCTTC | CASRQGLASYNEQFF
TRBJ2-3 | - | TRBV12-3/TRBV12-4 | - | TGTGCCAGCACACATGGGGCGGATACGCAGTATTTT | CASTHGADTQYF
TRBJ2-7 | - | TRBV5-1 | - | TGCGCCAGCAGCTTGGTGGGACACGATCACTACGAGCAGTACTTC | CASSLVGHDHYEQYF
TRBJ2-3 | - | TRBV18 | - | TGTGCCAGCTCACCCGGACAGCCGAGGAGCACAGATACGCAGTATTTT | CASSPGQPRSTDTQYF
TRBJ2-3 | - | TRBV11-2 | few | TGTGCCAGCAGCTTAGATCCGGGCAGACGCACAGATACGCAGTATTTT | CASSLDPGRRTDTQYF
TRBJ2-1 | TRBD2 | TRBV19 | - | TGTGCCAGTAGTACCCAAGCGGGGGTCTCCTACAATGAGCAGTTCTTC | CASSTQAGVSYNEQFF
TRBJ2-7 | - | TRBV7-2 | - | TGTGCCAGCAGCTTAGTAAGGGGCGGGCAGTACTTC | CASSLVRGGQYF
TRBJ2-7 | TRBD1 | TRBV10-3 | - | TGTGCCATCAGTGGACCGGGACAGGGTTACTACGAGCAGTACTTC | CAISGPGQGYYEQYF
TRBJ2-2 | - | TRBV9 | - | TGTGCCAGCAGCGTAGATGCTTCCTTTATCACCGGGGAGCTGTTTTTT | CASSVDASFITGELFF
TRBJ2-1 | - | TRBV12-3/TRBV12-4 | many | TGTGCCAGCGGTTACAATGAGCAGTTCTTC | CASGYNEQFF
TRBJ2-1 | TRBD2 | TRBV20-1 | many | TGCAGTGCCGCGACCGGGAGGGGTTACAATGAGCAGTTCTTC | CSAATGRGYNEQFF
TRBJ2-7 | TRBD2 | TRBV12-3/TRBV12-4 | - | TGTGCCATCACCTTGGGAACTAGCGGGAGGGCCTACGAGCAGTACTTC | CAITLGTSGRAYEQYF
TRBJ2-2 | - | TRBV29-1 | few | TGCAGCGTTGAAATAGAGAGGAGCAGTTGGACCGGGGAGCTGTTTTTT | CSVEIERSSWTGELFF
TRBJ2-7 | - | TRBV7-9 | few | TGTGCCAGCAGCCCGGTACAGGATAACGAGCAGTACTTC | CASSPVQDNEQYF
TRBJ2-7 | TRBD2 | TRBV7-9 | few | TGTGCCAGCAGCGTCCCACTAGCGGGGTCCTACGAGCAGTACTTC | CASSVPLAGSYEQYF
TRBJ1-5 | - | TRBV28 | few | TGTGCCAGCAGTTTCCTCGATCCAGTAACAACGCGCAATCAGCCCCAGCATTTT | CASSFLDPVTTRNQPQHF
TRBJ2-3 | TRBD2 | TRBV24-1 | - | TGTGCCACCAGTGATCGACTAGCTGGGAAAGATACGCAGTATTTT | CATSDRLAGKDTQYF
TRBJ2-1 | - | TRBV2 | - | TGTGCCAGCTCTTTGGTGGATCGAAGCTCCTACAATGAGCAGTTCTTC | CASSLVDRSSYNEQFF
TRBJ2-1 | - | TRBV29-1 | many | TGCAGCGTAATCAGGGGGGGCACCTACAATGAGCAGTTCTTC | CSVIRGGTYNEQFF
TRBJ2-3 | TRBD2 | TRBV28 | few | TGTGCCAGCAGCCCTATTCCAGCGGGGTCAACAGATACGCAGTATTTT | CASSPIPAGSTDTQYF
TRBJ2-3 | - | TRBV20-1 | few | TGCAGTGCTAGTGATAGCACAGATACGCAGTATTTT | CSASDSTDTQYF
TRBJ2-3 | - | TRBV20-1 | - | TGCAGTGCCGGCGACGGAGACCTGGCGACAGATACGCAGTATTTT | CSAGDGDLATDTQYF
TRBJ2-7 | - | TRBV6-1 | few | TGTGCCAGCAGGCCCGGGCCGGGATCCCTCCTCTCCTACGAGCAGTACTTC | CASRPGPGSLLSYEQYF
TRBJ1-1 | - | TRBV4-3 | many | TGCGCCAGCAGCCAAGAAATAGGTTACAGCTCTGAAGCTTTCTTT | CASSQEIGYSSEAFF
TRBJ1-6 | - | TRBV19 | - | TGTGCCAGCAAAAACAGTAATTCACCCCTCCACTTT | CASKNSNSPLHF